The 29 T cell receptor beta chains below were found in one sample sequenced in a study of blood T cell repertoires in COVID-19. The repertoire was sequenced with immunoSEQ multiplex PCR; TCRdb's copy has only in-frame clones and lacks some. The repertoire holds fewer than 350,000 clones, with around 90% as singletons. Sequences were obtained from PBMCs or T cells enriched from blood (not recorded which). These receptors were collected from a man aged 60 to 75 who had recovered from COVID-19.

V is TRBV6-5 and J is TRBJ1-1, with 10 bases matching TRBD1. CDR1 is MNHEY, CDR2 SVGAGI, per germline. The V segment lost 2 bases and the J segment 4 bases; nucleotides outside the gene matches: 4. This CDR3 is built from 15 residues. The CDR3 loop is CASSYDRGQITEAFF. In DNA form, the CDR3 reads TGTGCCAGCAGTTACGACAGGGGGCAGATCACTGAAGCTTTCTTT.

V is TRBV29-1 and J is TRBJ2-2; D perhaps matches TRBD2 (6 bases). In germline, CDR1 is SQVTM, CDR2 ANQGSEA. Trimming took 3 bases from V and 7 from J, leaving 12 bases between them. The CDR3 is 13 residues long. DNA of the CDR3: TGCAGCGTTGAGTACGGGGGTGGCGGGGAGCTGTTTTTT. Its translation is CSVEYGGGGELFF.

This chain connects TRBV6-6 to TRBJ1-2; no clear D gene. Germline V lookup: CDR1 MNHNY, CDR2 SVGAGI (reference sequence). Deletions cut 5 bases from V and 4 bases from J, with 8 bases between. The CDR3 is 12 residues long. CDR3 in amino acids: CASSTAGYGYTF. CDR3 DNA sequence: TGTGCCAGCAGTACCGCAGGCTATGGCTACACCTTC.

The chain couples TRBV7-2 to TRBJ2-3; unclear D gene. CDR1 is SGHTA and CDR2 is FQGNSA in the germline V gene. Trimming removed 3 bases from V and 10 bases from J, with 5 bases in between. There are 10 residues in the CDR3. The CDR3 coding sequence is TGTGCCAGCAGCTTCTTTGCGCAGTATTTT. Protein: CASSFFAQYF.

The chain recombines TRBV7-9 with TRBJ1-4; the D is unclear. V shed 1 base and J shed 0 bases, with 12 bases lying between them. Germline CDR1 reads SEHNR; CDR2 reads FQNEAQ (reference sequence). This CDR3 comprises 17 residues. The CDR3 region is CASSLGFGEATNEKLFF. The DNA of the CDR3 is TGTGCCAGCAGCTTAGGTTTCGGAGAAGCAACTAATGAAAAACTGTTTTTT.

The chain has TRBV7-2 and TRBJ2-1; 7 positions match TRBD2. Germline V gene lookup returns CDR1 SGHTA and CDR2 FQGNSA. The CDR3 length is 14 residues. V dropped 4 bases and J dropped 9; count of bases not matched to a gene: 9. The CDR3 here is CASSSERDLGEQFF. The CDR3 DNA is TGTGCCAGCAGCTCCGAGCGGGACTTGGGTGAGCAGTTCTTC.

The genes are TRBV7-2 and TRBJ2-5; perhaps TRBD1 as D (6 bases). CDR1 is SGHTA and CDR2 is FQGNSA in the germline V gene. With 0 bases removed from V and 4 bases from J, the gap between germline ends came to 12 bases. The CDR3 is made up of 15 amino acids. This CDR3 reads CASSLARNRAETQYF. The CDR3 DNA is TGTGCCAGCAGCTTAGCGCGGAACAGGGCAGAGACCCAGTACTTC.

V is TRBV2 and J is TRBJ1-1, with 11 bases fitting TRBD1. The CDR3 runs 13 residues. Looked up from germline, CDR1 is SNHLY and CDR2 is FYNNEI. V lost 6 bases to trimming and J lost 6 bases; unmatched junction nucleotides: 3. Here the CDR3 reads CASSGQGAPEAFF. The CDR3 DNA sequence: TGTGCCAGCAGCGGACAGGGGGCCCCTGAAGCTTTCTTT. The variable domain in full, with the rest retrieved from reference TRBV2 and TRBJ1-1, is EPEVTQTPSHQVTQMGQEVILRCVPISNHLYFYWYRQILGQKVEFLVSFYNNEISEKSEIFDDQFSVERPDGSNFTLKIRSTKLEDSAMYFCASSGQGAPEAFFGQGTRLTVV.

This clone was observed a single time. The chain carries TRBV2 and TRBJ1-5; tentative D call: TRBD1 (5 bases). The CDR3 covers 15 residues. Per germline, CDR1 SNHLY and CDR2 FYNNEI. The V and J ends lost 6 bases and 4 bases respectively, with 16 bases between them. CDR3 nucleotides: TGTGCCAGCAGCACAGGTCCCTTAGCTAATCAGCCCCAGCATTTT. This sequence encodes CASSTGPLANQPQHF.

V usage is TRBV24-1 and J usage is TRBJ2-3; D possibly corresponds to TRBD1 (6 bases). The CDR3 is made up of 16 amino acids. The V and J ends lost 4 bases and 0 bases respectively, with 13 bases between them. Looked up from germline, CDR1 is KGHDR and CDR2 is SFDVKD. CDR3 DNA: TGTGCCACCAGTGACCACGGACAGTCTAGCACAGATACGCAGTATTTT. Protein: CATSDHGQSSTDTQYF.

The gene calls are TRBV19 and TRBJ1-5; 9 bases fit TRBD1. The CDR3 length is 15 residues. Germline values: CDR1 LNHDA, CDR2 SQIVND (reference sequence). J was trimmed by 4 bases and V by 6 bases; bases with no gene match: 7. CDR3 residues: CASSAWTGDNQPQHF. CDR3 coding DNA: TGTGCCAGTAGCGCTTGGACAGGGGATAATCAGCCCCAGCATTTT.

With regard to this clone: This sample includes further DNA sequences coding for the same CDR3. This CDR3 reads CASSPPGLYEQYF. CDR3 in DNA: TGTGCCAGCAGCCCCCCGGGACTATACGAGCAGTACTTC. V and J are TRBV3-1 (or the pseudogene TRBV3-2) and TRBJ2-7, with TRBD2 matching over 7 bases. V lost 4 bases and J lost 4; bases outside the gene matches: 4. CDR3 size: 13 residues. Germline V lookup: CDR1 LGHDT, CDR2 YNNKEL (reference sequence).

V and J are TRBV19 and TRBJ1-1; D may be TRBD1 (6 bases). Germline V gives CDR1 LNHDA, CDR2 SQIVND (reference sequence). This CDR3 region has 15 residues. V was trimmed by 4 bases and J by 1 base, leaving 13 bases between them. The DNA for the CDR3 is TGTGCCAGTAGTACGTCGGACAGTAGGAACACTGAAGCTTTCTTT. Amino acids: CASSTSDSRNTEAFF.

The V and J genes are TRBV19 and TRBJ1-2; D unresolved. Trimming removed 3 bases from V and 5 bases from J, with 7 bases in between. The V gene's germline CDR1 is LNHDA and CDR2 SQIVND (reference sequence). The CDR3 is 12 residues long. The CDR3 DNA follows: TGTGCCAGTAGTATGATCGGTTATGGCTACACCTTC. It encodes CASSMIGYGYTF.

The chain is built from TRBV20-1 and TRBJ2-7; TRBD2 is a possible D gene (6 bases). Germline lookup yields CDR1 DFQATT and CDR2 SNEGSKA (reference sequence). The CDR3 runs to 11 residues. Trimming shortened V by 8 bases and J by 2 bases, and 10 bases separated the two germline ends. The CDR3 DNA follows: TGCAGTTGTTTAGCGGCCTACGAGCAGTACTTC. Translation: CSCLAAYEQYF.

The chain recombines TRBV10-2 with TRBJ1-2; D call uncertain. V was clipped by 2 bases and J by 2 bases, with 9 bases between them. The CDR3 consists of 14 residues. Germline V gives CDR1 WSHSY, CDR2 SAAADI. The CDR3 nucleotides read TGCGCCAGCAGTGAGGAGTATTTCAACTATGGCTACACCTTC. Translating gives CASSEEYFNYGYTF.

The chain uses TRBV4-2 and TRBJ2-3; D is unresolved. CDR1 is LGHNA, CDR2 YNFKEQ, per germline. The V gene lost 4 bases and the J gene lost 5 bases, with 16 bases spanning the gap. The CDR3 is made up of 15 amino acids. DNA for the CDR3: TGTGCCAGCAGCCCAACTCACCAATCGGGAGATACGCAGTATTTT. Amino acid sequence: CASSPTHQSGDTQYF.

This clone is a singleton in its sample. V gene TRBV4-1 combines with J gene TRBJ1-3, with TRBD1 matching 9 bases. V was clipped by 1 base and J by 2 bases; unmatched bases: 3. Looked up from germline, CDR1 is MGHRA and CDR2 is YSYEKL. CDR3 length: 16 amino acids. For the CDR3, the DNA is TGCGCCAGCAGCCAAGCTAACAGGGGGCCTGGAAACACCATATATTTT. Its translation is CASSQANRGPGNTIYF.

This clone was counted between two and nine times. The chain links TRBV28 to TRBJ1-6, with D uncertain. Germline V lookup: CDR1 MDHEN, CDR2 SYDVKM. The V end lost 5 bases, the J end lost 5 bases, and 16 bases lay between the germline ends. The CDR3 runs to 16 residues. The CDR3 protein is CASSHMGRLNNSPLHF. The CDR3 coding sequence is TGTGCCAGCAGTCACATGGGCAGATTGAATAATTCACCCCTCCACTTT.

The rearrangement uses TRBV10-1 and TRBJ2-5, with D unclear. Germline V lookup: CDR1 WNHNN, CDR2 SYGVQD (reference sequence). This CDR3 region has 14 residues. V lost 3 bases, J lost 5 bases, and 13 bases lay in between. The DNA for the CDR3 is TGCGCCAGCAGTGAACCCGGCCTCGGGGAGACCCAGTACTTC. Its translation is CASSEPGLGETQYF.

The CDR3 loop reads CASSYSGVGYTF. The CDR3 nucleotides are TGTGCCAGCAGTTACTCAGGGGTTGGCTACACCTTC. The chain has TRBV6-5 and TRBJ1-2, with D tentatively TRBD1 (5 bases). From germline, CDR1 is MNHEY and CDR2 SVGAGI. The length of the CDR3 is 12 residues. V lost 0 bases and J 7 bases, leaving 6 bases between the germline ends.

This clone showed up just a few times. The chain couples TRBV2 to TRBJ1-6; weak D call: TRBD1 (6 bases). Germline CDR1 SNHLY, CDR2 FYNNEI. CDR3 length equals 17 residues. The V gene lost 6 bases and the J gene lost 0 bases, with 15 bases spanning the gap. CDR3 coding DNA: TGTGCCAGCAGCCTGGGACACCCTAGCTCCTATAATTCACCCCTCCACTTT. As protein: CASSLGHPSSYNSPLHF.

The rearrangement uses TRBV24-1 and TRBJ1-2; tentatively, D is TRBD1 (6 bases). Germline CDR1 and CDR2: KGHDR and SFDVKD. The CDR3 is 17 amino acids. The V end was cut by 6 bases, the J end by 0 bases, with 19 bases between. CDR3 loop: CATSSRRGPGANYGYTF. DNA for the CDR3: TGTGCCACCAGTTCCCGCAGGGGCCCGGGCGCTAACTATGGCTACACCTTC.

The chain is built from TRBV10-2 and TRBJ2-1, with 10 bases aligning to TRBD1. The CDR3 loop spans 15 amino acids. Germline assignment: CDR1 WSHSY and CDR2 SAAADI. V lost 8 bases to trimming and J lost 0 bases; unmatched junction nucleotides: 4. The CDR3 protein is CASGQGGSSYNEQFF. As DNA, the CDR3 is TGCGCCAGCGGACAGGGGGGAAGCTCCTACAATGAGCAGTTCTTC.

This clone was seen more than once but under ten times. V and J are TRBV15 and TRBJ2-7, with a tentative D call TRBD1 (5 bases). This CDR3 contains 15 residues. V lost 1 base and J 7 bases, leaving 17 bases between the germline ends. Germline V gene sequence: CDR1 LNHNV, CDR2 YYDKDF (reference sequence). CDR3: CATSRGGQGGWEQYF. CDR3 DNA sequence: TGTGCCACCAGCAGAGGGGGCCAGGGTGGATGGGAGCAGTACTTC.

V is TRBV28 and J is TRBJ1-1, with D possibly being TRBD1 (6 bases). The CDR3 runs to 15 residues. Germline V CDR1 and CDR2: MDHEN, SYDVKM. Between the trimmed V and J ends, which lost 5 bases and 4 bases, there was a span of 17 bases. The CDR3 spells CASSPSRQAGTEAFF. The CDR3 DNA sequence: TGTGCCAGCAGTCCATCCAGACAGGCGGGCACTGAAGCTTTCTTT.

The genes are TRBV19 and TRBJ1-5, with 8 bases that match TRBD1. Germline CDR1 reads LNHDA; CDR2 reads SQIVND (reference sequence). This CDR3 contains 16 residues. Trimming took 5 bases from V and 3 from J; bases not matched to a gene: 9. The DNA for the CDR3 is TGTGCCAGTAGTCCGTCGACAGGGGTTGACAATCAGCCCCAGCATTTT. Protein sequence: CASSPSTGVDNQPQHF.

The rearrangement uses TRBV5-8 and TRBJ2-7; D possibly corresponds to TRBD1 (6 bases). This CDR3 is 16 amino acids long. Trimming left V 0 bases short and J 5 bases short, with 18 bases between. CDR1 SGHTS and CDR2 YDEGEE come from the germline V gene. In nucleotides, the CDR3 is TGTGCCAGCAGCTTGGCCGTCCCAACAGGGAAGGACGAGCAGTACTTC. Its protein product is CASSLAVPTGKDEQYF.

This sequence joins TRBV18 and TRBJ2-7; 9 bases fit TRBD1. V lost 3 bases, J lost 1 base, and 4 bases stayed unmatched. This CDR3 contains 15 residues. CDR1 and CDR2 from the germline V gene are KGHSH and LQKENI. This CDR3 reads CASSPGQGPSYEQYF. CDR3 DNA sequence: TGTGCCAGCTCACCGGGACAGGGACCGTCCTACGAGCAGTACTTC.